The 32 T cell receptor beta chains below were found in one sample sequenced in a study of blood T cell repertoires in COVID-19. Profiling relied on immunoSEQ multiplex PCR, and the TCRdb table lists in-frame clones only, not all of them. The table includes approximately 120,000 clones, 75% to 90% detected once. Sequenced input: peripheral blood. The origin of the receptors is an elderly woman with COVID-19, enrolled during active disease.

The genes are TRBV18 and TRBJ2-7; TRBD2 matches 16 bases. The CDR3 spans 17 residues. J gave up 2 bases and V 3 bases, and 4 bases lay outside the gene matches. Looked up from germline, CDR1 is KGHSH and CDR2 is LQKENI. CDR3 in amino acids: CASSPGTSGRAPYEQYF. CDR3 in DNA: TGTGCCAGCTCACCCGGGACTAGCGGGAGGGCCCCCTACGAGCAGTACTTC.

This clone has a single count. The V call is TRBV28, the J call TRBJ2-7; 8 nucleotides line up with TRBD2. Trimming at V came to 5 bases and at J to 3 bases, leaving 9 bases not matched to a gene. The CDR3 extends over 15 amino acids. Germline V lookup: CDR1 MDHEN, CDR2 SYDVKM. The CDR3 is CASSPRGTSLYEQYF. CDR3 coding DNA: TGTGCCAGCAGTCCCCGGGGGACTAGTCTCTACGAGCAGTACTTC.

The V gene is TRBV27, the J gene TRBJ2-7; tentatively, D is TRBD1 (5 bases). The CDR3 is made up of 14 amino acids. Germline V gene lookup returns CDR1 MNHEY and CDR2 SMNVEV (reference sequence). V was cut by 6 bases and J by 0 bases, with 12 bases left in between. CDR3 nucleotides: TGTGCCAGCAGCCCGGGCAGGGCCTCCTACGAGCAGTACTTC. Translation gives CASSPGRASYEQYF.

This rearrangement joins TRBV27 to TRBJ2-7; TRBD1 matches 7 bases. In germline, CDR1 is MNHEY, CDR2 SMNVEV (reference sequence). Trimming at V came to 4 bases and at J to 0 bases, leaving 9 bases not matched to a gene. The CDR3 runs to 16 residues. CDR3 in amino acids: CASSSPRTGLSYEQYF. CDR3 nucleotide sequence: TGTGCCAGCAGTTCCCCAAGGACAGGACTCTCCTACGAGCAGTACTTC.

The chain employs TRBV7-2 and TRBJ1-1; D call uncertain. The germline CDR1 and CDR2 sequences are SGHTA and FQGNSA. This CDR3 comprises 15 residues. V was clipped by 3 bases and J by 1 base, with 12 bases between them. The CDR3: CASSFFAGSNTEAFF. The CDR3 coding sequence is TGTGCCAGCAGCTTTTTCGCAGGTTCGAACACTGAAGCTTTCTTT.

V and J are TRBV7-8 and TRBJ2-7, with 7 nucleotides matching TRBD2. This CDR3 has 14 amino acids. With V trimmed by 5 bases and J by 4 bases, 8 bases remained unmatched. The V gene's germline CDR1 is SGHVS and CDR2 FQNEAQ. The CDR3: CASSPRTSVYEQYF. The CDR3 DNA reads TGTGCCAGCAGCCCCCGCACTAGCGTGTACGAGCAGTACTTC.

This clone showed up many times. The CDR3 DNA reads as TGCGCCAGCAGCCGGGCGAGCTCCTACAATGAGCAGTTCTTC. Amino acids: CASSRASSYNEQFF. V and J are TRBV4-3 and TRBJ2-1; D remains ambiguous. The V end was cut by 4 bases, the J end by 0 bases, with 7 bases between. The V gene's germline CDR1 is LGHNA and CDR2 YSLEER. This CDR3 region has 14 residues.

The J gene is TRBJ2-1, the V gene TRBV29-1; tentatively, D is TRBD1 (5 bases). There are 14 residues in the CDR3. Germline V CDR1 and CDR2: SQVTM, ANQGSEA. Trimming pared 5 bases from V and 6 bases from J, leaving 17 bases between. The CDR3 DNA follows: TGCAGCGTTCGTCCGGATCCAAGGGGCAATGAGCAGTTCTTC. This sequence encodes CSVRPDPRGNEQFF.

This clone appeared a single time. The rearrangement joins TRBV24-1 to TRBJ2-1; 10 nucleotides align to TRBD1. V dropped 3 bases and J dropped 5; count of bases not matched to a gene: 9. Germline-derived CDR1 and CDR2 are KGHDR and SFDVKD. CDR3 length: 17 amino acids. The CDR3 protein is CATSDLPGTGADNEQFF. CDR3 sequence (DNA): TGTGCCACCAGTGATCTCCCAGGGACAGGGGCCGACAATGAGCAGTTCTTC.

V gene TRBV7-8 combines with J gene TRBJ2-2, with D perhaps matching TRBD1 (5 bases). The CDR3 is made up of 17 amino acids. The V end lost 0 bases, the J end lost 6 bases, and 17 bases lay between the germline ends. In germline, CDR1 is SGHVS, CDR2 FQNEAQ. The CDR3 region has the DNA TGTGCCAGCAGCTTAGCCGTCAGGGCGAATCGGTCCGGGGAGCTGTTTTTT. As protein: CASSLAVRANRSGELFF. Variable domain in full (rest from reference TRBV7-8 and TRBJ2-2): GAGVSQSPRYKVAKRGQDVALRCDPISGHVSLFWYQQALGQGPEFLTYFQNEAQLDKSGLPSDRFFAERPEGSVSTLKIQRTQQEDSAVYLCASSLAVRANRSGELFFGEGSRLTVL.

The chain couples TRBV28 to TRBJ1-6, with 8 bases identical to TRBD1. CDR3 size: 19 residues. The ends lost 4 bases at V and 0 bases at J; junction bases unmatched: 11. The V gene's germline CDR1 is MDHEN and CDR2 SYDVKM. The CDR3 spells CASSCPGTGKSSYNSPLHF. The CDR3, as DNA: TGTGCCAGCAGTTGCCCCGGGACAGGTAAGAGCTCCTATAATTCACCCCTCCACTTT.

The gene calls are TRBV11-1 and TRBJ2-1; TRBD1 is a possible D gene (6 bases). V was clipped by 1 base and J by 5 bases, with 6 bases between them. The germline CDR1 and CDR2 sequences are SGHAT and FQDESV (reference sequence). The CDR3 consists of 13 residues. The CDR3 loop reads CASSLDRDNEQFF. The CDR3 DNA follows: TGTGCCAGCAGCTTAGACAGGGACAATGAGCAGTTCTTC.

The rearrangement links TRBV29-1 to TRBJ2-5; 7 nucleotides agree with TRBD2. CDR3 length: 11 amino acids. Trimming removed 4 bases from V and 4 bases from J; junction bases left unmatched: 0. From germline, CDR1 is SQVTM and CDR2 ANQGSEA. The CDR3 region is CSVAGGETQYF. The CDR3 DNA sequence: TGCAGCGTTGCGGGGGGAGAGACCCAGTACTTC. The whole variable domain, remainder taken from reference TRBV29-1 and TRBJ2-5, is SAVISQKPSRDICQRGTSLTIQCQVDSQVTMMFWYRQQPGQSLTLIATANQGSEATYESGFVIDKFPISRPNLTFSTLTVSNMSPEDSSIYLCSVAGGETQYFGPGTRLLVL.

V usage is TRBV18 and J usage is TRBJ2-1; TRBD2 aligns across 15 bases. The germline CDR1 and CDR2 sequences are KGHSH and LQKENI. CDR3 length equals 16 residues. V was pared by 5 bases and J by 9 bases, with 8 bases of the junction left unmatched. DNA of the CDR3: TGTGCCAGCTCAAGACAAACGGGACTAGCGGGGGGTGAGCAGTTCTTC. Its protein is CASSRQTGLAGGEQFF. Full variable domain (remainder filled in from reference TRBV18 and TRBJ2-1): NAGVMQNPRHLVRRRGQEARLRCSPMKGHSHVYWYRQLPEEGLKFMVYLQKENIIDESGMPKERFSAEFPKEGPSILRIQQVVRGDSAAYFCASSRQTGLAGGEQFFGPGTRLTVL.

The chain links TRBV5-1 to TRBJ2-7; 8 nucleotides agree with TRBD1. CDR3 length equals 13 residues. CDR1 and CDR2 (germline): SGHRS, YFSETQ. V lost 4 bases to trimming and J lost 6 bases; unmatched junction nucleotides: 6. The CDR3, as DNA: TGCGCCAGCAGCCTCACAGGGGGTATCGAGCAGTACTTC. Translation gives CASSLTGGIEQYF. Filled out from reference TRBV5-1 and TRBJ2-7, the complete variable domain reads KAGVTQTPRYLIKTRGQQVTLSCSPISGHRSVSWYQQTPGQGLQFLFEYFSETQRNKGNFPGRFSGRQFSNSRSEMNVSTLELGDSALYLCASSLTGGIEQYFGPGTRLTVT.

V usage is TRBV27 and J usage is TRBJ2-1, with TRBD2 matching 10 bases. The CDR3 contains 15 residues. Germline CDR1 and CDR2: MNHEY and SMNVEV (reference sequence). The trim removed 5 bases at V and 2 bases at J, leaving 3 bases unmatched. The CDR3 sequence: CASSPGTSAYNEQFF. The CDR3 DNA follows: TGTGCCAGCAGTCCGGGGACTAGCGCCTACAATGAGCAGTTCTTC.

V and J are TRBV28 and TRBJ2-3; D not resolved. Germline V lookup: CDR1 MDHEN, CDR2 SYDVKM. V lost 4 bases and J lost 4, with 9 bases in between. This CDR3 is built from 13 residues. The CDR3 DNA sequence: TGTGCCAGCAGTTCCATAGTCCCAGATACGCAGTATTTT. Its translation: CASSSIVPDTQYF.

The chain combines TRBV2 with TRBJ2-1; no firm D call. The CDR3 is 14 amino acids. CDR1 is SNHLY and CDR2 is FYNNEI in the germline V gene. Deletions cut 4 bases from V and 4 bases from J, with 11 bases between. The CDR3 region has the DNA TGTGCCAGCAGTGTAGGAACTATGTACAATGAGCAGTTCTTC. Protein: CASSVGTMYNEQFF.

The chain links TRBV29-1 to TRBJ2-6; 7 nucleotides align to TRBD2. J lost 8 bases, V lost 3 bases, and 1 base had no gene match. The CDR3 has 12 residues. Germline loops: CDR1 SQVTM, CDR2 ANQGSEA. The CDR3 DNA reads as TGCAGCGTTGACGGGGGGACCAACGTCCTGACTTTC. It codes for CSVDGGTNVLTF.

V is TRBV7-3 and J is TRBJ2-5, with D perhaps TRBD2 (6 bases). Germline values: CDR1 SGHTA, CDR2 FQGTGA. This CDR3 has 13 amino acids. V was shortened by 3 bases and J by 5 bases, with 10 bases between the two germline ends. CDR3 residues: CASSLSGQETQYF. The CDR3 DNA is TGTGCCAGCAGCTTGAGCGGGCAGGAGACCCAGTACTTC. Combining the CDR3 with reference TRBV7-3 and TRBJ2-5 gives the whole variable domain GAGVSQTPSNKVTEKGKYVELRCDPISGHTALYWYRQSLGQGPEFLIYFQGTGAADDSGLPNDRFFAVRPEGSVSTLKIQRTERGDSAVYLCASSLSGQETQYFGPGTRLLVL.

This sequence joins TRBV11-1 and TRBJ1-2; maybe TRBD1 (6 bases). The V gene lost 8 bases and the J gene lost 8 bases, with 15 bases spanning the gap. CDR1 is SGHAT, CDR2 FQDESV, per germline (reference sequence). The CDR3 totals 12 residues. This CDR3 is CASSRNRDGYTF. CDR3 nucleotides: TGTGCCAGCTCCCGCAACAGGGACGGCTACACCTTC.

This chain connects TRBV6-5 to TRBJ2-1; 8 bases agree with TRBD1. Trimming removed 6 bases from V and 7 bases from J; junction bases left unmatched: 11. The germline CDR1 and CDR2 sequences are MNHEY and SVGAGI. This CDR3 is built from 15 residues. This CDR3 reads CASSLYETGVNEQFF. The CDR3 DNA is TGTGCCAGCAGCCTATATGAGACAGGGGTAAATGAGCAGTTCTTC.

V and J are TRBV27 and TRBJ2-7; 7 positions match TRBD2. The CDR3 has 14 residues. The germline CDR1 and CDR2 sequences are MNHEY and SMNVEV (reference sequence). With V trimmed by 10 bases and J by 3 bases, 12 bases remained unmatched. The CDR3 DNA reads as TGTGCCACAGGGAGGGGAGGGAGAAACTACGAGCAGTACTTC. It translates to CATGRGGRNYEQYF.

This clone was observed once. The chain joins TRBV19 to TRBJ2-1, with 8 bases identical to TRBD1. CDR3 length: 15 amino acids. V was pared by 7 bases and J by 5 bases, with 10 bases of the junction left unmatched. From germline, CDR1 is LNHDA and CDR2 SQIVND (reference sequence). Here the CDR3 DNA reads TGTGCCAGTATACGTACCGGGACAGGAAACAATGAGCAGTTCTTC. Its translation is CASIRTGTGNNEQFF. The full variable domain, completed using reference TRBV19 and TRBJ2-1, is DGGITQSPKYLFRKEGQNVTLSCEQNLNHDAMYWYRQDPGQGLRLIYYSQIVNDFQKGDIAEGYSVSREKKESFPLTVTSAQKNPTAFYLCASIRTGTGNNEQFFGPGTRLTVL.

The chain uses TRBV5-6 and TRBJ2-3; TRBD2 agrees at 9 bases. This CDR3 region has 18 residues. Germline CDR1 and CDR2: SGHDT and YYEEEE. V shed 2 bases and J 2 bases; nucleotides not matched to a gene: 12. The CDR3 sequence: CASSFFPTSGPDTDTQYF. In nucleotides, the CDR3 is TGTGCCAGCAGCTTCTTCCCCACTAGCGGGCCCGACACAGATACGCAGTATTTT.

This clone has a single count. This chain joins TRBV10-3 and TRBJ2-6; D gene unclear. CDR3 size: 16 residues. The ends were cut back, 10 bases at V and 0 bases at J, with 16 bases in the middle. CDR1 and CDR2 from the germline V gene are ENHRY and SYGVKD. The CDR3 sequence is CATTPERISGANVLTF. Here the CDR3 DNA reads TGTGCCACAACCCCCGAGAGAATCTCTGGGGCCAACGTCCTGACTTTC.

This clone showed up just a few times. The rearrangement links TRBV20-1 to TRBJ2-7; no definite D call. This CDR3 contains 11 residues. With 3 bases removed from V and 7 bases from J, the gap between germline ends came to 10 bases. The germline V gene has CDR1 DFQATT and CDR2 SNEGSKA (reference sequence). The CDR3 coding sequence is TGCAGTGCTAGTTCGTCGGAGGAGCAGTACTTC. Protein product: CSASSSEEQYF.

V and J are TRBV5-1 and TRBJ2-2, with 9 bases identical to TRBD2. This CDR3 spans 17 amino acids. CDR1 SGHRS and CDR2 YFSETQ come from the germline V gene. Trimming removed 0 bases from V and 5 bases from J; junction bases left unmatched: 8. The CDR3 loop is CASSLAILTSGTGELFF. The CDR3 region has the DNA TGCGCCAGCAGCTTGGCGATTCTGACTAGCGGAACCGGGGAGCTGTTTTTT.

The V gene is TRBV5-1, the J gene TRBJ2-2; the D gene is possibly TRBD1 (6 bases). The CDR3 runs 15 residues. The germline V and J ends were trimmed by 4 bases and 3 bases, with 13 bases remaining between them. Germline-derived CDR1 and CDR2 are SGHRS and YFSETQ. DNA of the CDR3: TGCGCCAGCAGCCAAAGACAGGACTACACCGGGGAGCTGTTTTTT. Protein sequence: CASSQRQDYTGELFF. The complete variable domain, with remaining parts taken from reference TRBV5-1 and TRBJ2-2, reads KAGVTQTPRYLIKTRGQQVTLSCSPISGHRSVSWYQQTPGQGLQFLFEYFSETQRNKGNFPGRFSGRQFSNSRSEMNVSTLELGDSALYLCASSQRQDYTGELFFGEGSRLTVL.

The rearrangement links TRBV5-1 to TRBJ2-4; 7 bases map to TRBD1. The ends lost 0 bases at V and 5 bases at J; junction bases unmatched: 5. The germline gives CDR1 SGHRS, CDR2 YFSETQ. The CDR3 covers 15 residues. In nucleotides, the CDR3 is TGCGCCAGCAGCTTGGAGGGGGCGATGGAAAACATTCAGTACTTC. Translating it yields CASSLEGAMENIQYF.

The chain joins TRBV10-3 to TRBJ2-1, with 8 bases aligning to TRBD2. Per the germline V gene, CDR1 is ENHRY and CDR2 is SYGVKD. The CDR3 runs to 15 residues. After removal of 2 bases from V and 12 bases from J, the junction contained 12 bases not matched to a gene. The CDR3 is CAISEGSGTSKGQFF. In nucleotides, the CDR3 is TGTGCCATCAGTGAGGGTAGCGGGACCTCAAAGGGGCAGTTCTTC.

The chain combines TRBV18 with TRBJ1-4; possibly TRBD1 for D (6 bases). With 3 bases removed from V and 3 bases from J, the gap between germline ends came to 20 bases. CDR1 is KGHSH, CDR2 LQKENI, per germline. The CDR3 is made up of 18 amino acids. The chain's CDR3 is CASSPMTRGRKANEKLFF. The CDR3 coding sequence is TGTGCCAGCTCACCTATGACCAGGGGAAGGAAAGCTAATGAAAAACTGTTTTTT.